This is a list of T cell receptor beta chains from one sample in a study of blood T cell repertoires in COVID-19. Here immunoSEQ multiplex PCR was the method, and the copy in TCRdb shows in-frame clones only, minus some. The profile shows a few hundred thousand clones, 84% of them singletons. Material: PBMCs or T cells enriched from blood (not recorded which). These receptors were collected from a man aged 50-60 years who had recovered from COVID-19. Both conserved end residues are part of each CDR3. The D gene is left open where the match is weak. The listing skips clone size in some rows; elsewhere it reads once, few, many or a size class.

D gene	J gene	clone size	V gene	CDR3 length	CDR3 DNA	CDR3 protein
TRBD1	TRBJ2-6	.	TRBV10-3	15	TGTGCCATCAGCCAAACAGGGGCTGGGGCCAACGTCCTGACTTTC	CAISQTGAGANVLTF
TRBD1	TRBJ2-7	.	TRBV19	11	TGTGCCAGTTCCGGGACAGGGGAGTCGTACTTC	CASSGTGESYF
.	TRBJ1-2	.	TRBV28	13	TGTGCCAGCAGGATGCCAGGGAACTATGGCTACACCTTC	CASRMPGNYGYTF
.	TRBJ2-1	.	TRBV9	15	TGTGCCAGCAGCGTAGGGCCCGGGGGGCACAATGAGCAGTTCTTC	CASSVGPGGHNEQFF
.	TRBJ1-1	.	TRBV28	14	TGTGCCAGCACCTCCACAGGGCGGGGGCGTGAAGCTTTCTTT	CASTSTGRGREAFF
.	TRBJ1-1	.	TRBV19	13	TGTGCCAGTAGTATTGGGCGTGGGACTGAAGCTTTCTTT	CASSIGRGTEAFF
.	TRBJ1-3	.	TRBV6-2/TRBV6-3	16	TGTGCCAGCAGTTACGACGAGGTCTTCTCTGGAAACACCATATATTTT	CASSYDEVFSGNTIYF
TRBD1	TRBJ1-2	few	TRBV4-1	16	TGCGCCAGCAGCCAAGTTGGGACAGCTTCTAACTATGGCTACACCTTC	CASSQVGTASNYGYTF
.	TRBJ2-7	.	TRBV4-2	15	TGTGCCAGCAGCCAGGCCTGGCGGGACGACTACGAGCAGTACTTC	CASSQAWRDDYEQYF
.	TRBJ2-3	.	TRBV4-2	14	TGTGCCAGCAGCCCCCAGGAATTCGCAGATACGCAGTATTTT	CASSPQEFADTQYF
.	TRBJ2-7	.	TRBV23-1	19	TGCGCCACCCCGGGGTGCAGAGCTCTCCCAACACGGATTAACTACGAGCAGTACTTC	CATPGCRALPTRINYEQYF
TRBD1	TRBJ1-3	.	TRBV24-1	18	TGTGCCACCAGTGATTTTTGTGGCAGGGGGCTCTCTGGAAACACCATATATTTT	CATSDFCGRGLSGNTIYF
TRBD2	TRBJ2-5	.	TRBV24-1	16	TGTGCCACCAGTGATTTAGTCGGGGGGTTCGGAGAGACCCAGTACTTC	CATSDLVGGFGETQYF
TRBD1	TRBJ2-7	.	TRBV10-2	15	TGCGCCAGCAGCCTACAGGGGCCGATCTCCTACGAGCAGTACTTC	CASSLQGPISYEQYF
TRBD1	TRBJ2-2	few	TRBV19	14	TGTGCCAGTAGTATGGGACAGACGACCGGGGAGCTGTTTTTT	CASSMGQTTGELFF
.	TRBJ2-7	.	TRBV7-2	15	TGTGCCAGCAGCACCTTGCTTCGGGGAGGAGGCGAGCAGTACTTC	CASSTLLRGGGEQYF
TRBD2	TRBJ2-5	.	TRBV6-2/TRBV6-3	17	TGTGCCAGCAGTTACGTTCGCGGGAGGACCTACCAAGAGACCCAGTACTTC	CASSYVRGRTYQETQYF
TRBD1	TRBJ1-4	.	TRBV25-1	17	TGTGCCAGCAGTGACTCCGACAGGGGTCCAACTAATGAAAAACTGTTTTTT	CASSDSDRGPTNEKLFF
TRBD1	TRBJ1-6	few	TRBV6-4	14	TGTGCCAGCAGTGAGGGACAGGGTAATTCACCCCTCCACTTT	CASSEGQGNSPLHF
.	TRBJ1-1	.	TRBV20-1	11	TGCAGTGCGCCAGGCCGCCTTTCGGCTTTCTTT	CSAPGRLSAFF
TRBD2	TRBJ2-5	.	TRBV28	14	TGTGCCAGCAGCCTGAGACTAGCCGGGAGGGCCCAGTACTTC	CASSLRLAGRAQYF
.	TRBJ1-2	.	TRBV30	16	TGTGCCTGGGCTCGACCCCAGGGGATTCGGAACTATGGCTACACCTTC	CAWARPQGIRNYGYTF
TRBD2	TRBJ2-3	.	TRBV27	16	TGTGCCAGCAGGGTAGGGACTAGCGGGAGGACAGATACGCAGTATTTT	CASRVGTSGRTDTQYF
.	TRBJ1-4	.	TRBV6-5	15	TGTGCCAGCAGTTACTCGCCCCAGTTCAATGAAAAACTGTTTTTT	CASSYSPQFNEKLFF